The 13 T cell receptor beta chains presented below share a single source sample, sequenced in a study of neoadjuvant nivolumab and ipilimumab in lung cancer. The table came from immunoSEQ multiplex PCR; TCRdb's copy has only in-frame clones and leaves some out. The data hold around 10,000 clones, with 81% observed a single time. The sample here was peripheral blood, taken before neoadjuvant nivolumab, alone or with ipilimumab. These receptors all come from an adult with non-small cell lung cancer.

This chain uses TRBV2 with TRBJ2-4; 7 bases fit TRBD2. This CDR3 contains 15 residues. In germline, CDR1 is SNHLY, CDR2 FYNNEI. Trimming at V came to 5 bases and at J to 8 bases, leaving 12 bases not matched to a gene. CDR3 in DNA: TGTGCCAGCAGTAGGTACCGGACTAGAGGGGACATTCAGTACTTC. It is translated as CASSRYRTRGDIQYF.

The CDR3 sequence: CASDPTGAGEKLFF. DNA of the CDR3: TGTGCCAGCGACCCGACAGGGGCCGGTGAAAAACTGTTTTTT. The chain has TRBV27 and TRBJ1-4, with 8 bases aligning to TRBD1. The CDR3 is 14 amino acids. Germline CDR1 and CDR2: MNHEY and SMNVEV (reference sequence). With V trimmed by 8 bases and J by 7 bases, 9 bases remained unmatched.

The chain employs TRBV5-1 and TRBJ1-4; 10 nucleotides align to TRBD1. V gave up 4 bases and J gave up 6 bases; unmatched junction bases: 9. This CDR3 is 16 amino acids long. CDR1 SGHRS and CDR2 YFSETQ come from the germline V gene. The CDR3 DNA reads TGCGCCAGCAGCACCGCCCGGGGGACAGGGGATGAAAAACTGTTTTTT. Residues: CASSTARGTGDEKLFF.

J is TRBJ2-5 and V is TRBV9; the match to TRBD2 covers 11 bases. V shed 0 bases, J shed 5 bases, and the junction held 6 bases outside the gene matches. CDR1 SGDLS and CDR2 YYNGEE come from the germline V gene. This CDR3 has 16 residues. CDR3 in DNA: TGTGCCAGCAGCGTAGGTAGCGGGAGGGCCGGGGAGACCCAGTACTTC. It encodes CASSVGSGRAGETQYF. Supplemented by reference TRBV9 and TRBJ2-5, the full variable domain reads DSGVTQTPKHLITATGQRVTLRCSPRSGDLSVYWYQQSLDQGLQFLIQYYNGEERAKGNILERFSAQQFPDLHSELNLSSLELGDSALYFCASSVGSGRAGETQYFGPGTRLLVL.

The chain uses TRBV5-8 and TRBJ2-1; D may be TRBD1 (6 bases). Germline V CDR1 and CDR2: SGHTS, YDEGEE. This CDR3 has 15 residues. The V end lost 4 bases, the J end lost 5 bases, and 16 bases lay between the germline ends. The CDR3 is CASSPQGRSDNEQFF. The DNA of the CDR3 is TGTGCCAGCAGCCCGCAGGGGAGATCGGACAATGAGCAGTTCTTC.

The rearrangement uses TRBV2 and TRBJ2-1; D remains ambiguous. Trimming removed 4 bases at V and 0 bases at J, with 10 bases between. CDR3 length equals 15 residues. Germline CDR1 SNHLY, CDR2 FYNNEI. CDR3 nucleotide sequence: TGTGCCAGCAGTGTTGTCAGTCGCTCCTACAATGAGCAGTTCTTC. It translates to CASSVVSRSYNEQFF.

The rearrangement joins TRBV5-6 to TRBJ2-3, with 8 bases lining up with TRBD1. Trimming at V came to 4 bases and at J to 6 bases, leaving 10 bases not matched to a gene. Germline loops: CDR1 SGHDT, CDR2 YYEEEE. The CDR3 is made up of 15 amino acids. The CDR3 protein is CASSTSFDRGDTQYF. CDR3 nucleotide sequence: TGTGCCAGCAGCACCTCGTTTGACAGGGGTGATACGCAGTATTTT.

The CDR3 is CASSRLSGPSTDTQYF. The CDR3, as DNA: TGTGCCAGTAGTCGGCTAAGCGGGCCCAGCACAGATACGCAGTATTTT. The chain links TRBV19 to TRBJ2-3, with a tentative D call TRBD2 (6 bases). Germline CDR1 reads LNHDA; CDR2 reads SQIVND (reference sequence). Trimming shortened V by 5 bases and J by 0 bases, and 15 bases separated the two germline ends. The CDR3 has 16 residues.

This chain uses TRBV6-1 with TRBJ1-2; D gene uncertain. V was shortened by 6 bases and J by 7 bases, with 15 bases between the two germline ends. The CDR3 is 13 amino acids. CDR1 is MNHNS, CDR2 SASEGT, per germline. The CDR3 DNA reads TGTGCCAGCAGACCGGGAGCCGAGAGTGGCTACACCTTC. This encodes CASRPGAESGYTF.

The chain uses TRBV27 and TRBJ2-7; 10 bases agree with TRBD1. The V gene's germline CDR1 is MNHEY and CDR2 SMNVEV (reference sequence). The CDR3 is made up of 14 amino acids. V dropped 5 bases and J dropped 5; count of bases not matched to a gene: 6. As DNA, the CDR3 is TGTGCCAGCAGTCCCGGGACAGGGGTCAACGAGCAGTACTTC. Translated, it gives CASSPGTGVNEQYF.

This clone was detected a few times. The chain uses TRBV5-4 and TRBJ1-2; D is unresolved. From germline, CDR1 is SGHNT and CDR2 YYREEE (reference sequence). The CDR3 is 13 residues long. Trimming left V 0 bases short and J 6 bases short, with 9 bases between. In DNA, the CDR3 is TGTGCCAGCAGCTTGGCCAGGAATAATGGCTACACCTTC. Translation: CASSLARNNGYTF.

V usage is TRBV11-2 and J usage is TRBJ1-1, with no clear D. The germline V gene has CDR1 SGHAT and CDR2 FQNNGV. The CDR3 covers 16 residues. The germline V and J ends were trimmed by 1 base and 3 bases, with 15 bases remaining between them. CDR3 sequence (DNA): TGTGCCAGCAGCTTAGGTGTTTCCGGGAGCTACACTGAAGCTTTCTTT. Encoded protein: CASSLGVSGSYTEAFF.

The V call is TRBV7-9, the J call TRBJ1-1; possible D gene TRBD1, 6 bases. V lost 3 bases and J 4 bases, leaving 9 bases between the germline ends. Germline CDR1 is SEHNR and CDR2 is FQNEAQ (reference sequence). The length of the CDR3 is 13 residues. CDR3 sequence (DNA): TGTGCCAGCAGCTTGAAGGGGGGCACTGAAGCTTTCTTT. The encoded protein is CASSLKGGTEAFF.